This T cell receptor beta chain was recovered during a study of T cells expressing NK-cell markers. For this clonotype: The antigen is unknown.

Study-wide findings and caveats: In roughly six donors, dominant NKG2C+ clonotypes were roughly 1.0-7.5% of CD8+ T cells. HCMV specificity of the expanded NKG2C+ T cell clones was not established.

TCRdb reanalyzed the 5' RACE reads, giving one entry per CDR3 protein sequence and no DNA. The sample data list a few hundred thousand distinct CDR3 sequences. Germline CDR1 and CDR2: DFQATT and SNEGSKA (reference sequence). The CDR3 extends over 14 amino acids. Specimen: blood T cells: a sorted CD56 or NKG2C T cell subset, CD4+ or CD8+ T cells, or bulk PBMC T cells (not recorded which). The chain couples TRBV20-1 to TRBJ2-5. The clonotype comes from a woman in her forties or fifties in good health. CDR3 sequence: CSARDSLARETQYF.